The clone carrying this TCR beta chain was seen many times. The antigen is unknown. This specimen belongs to a study of blood T cells in healthy people across ages. Study conclusions and caveats: In older individuals, TCR beta diversity per million T cells was lower, falling roughly linearly with age.

It was with a sample-barcoded 5' primer and a J-beta primer mix that a second PCR of roughly 6 to 12 cycles was run. All cDNA molecules were each tagged by a template-switch adaptor with 12 random nucleotides. TCRdb redid the calling of the 5' RACE reads with MiXCR, one entry per CDR3 protein. The sample records under 1,000,000 distinct CDR3 sequences, less than 60% being singletons. Source material: blood. This receptor was obtained from an elderly man in good health.

The CDR3 protein is CASSPGLDSSYEQYF. Here the CDR3 DNA reads TGTGCCAGCTCACCGGGTTTGGACAGCTCCTACGAGCAGTACTTC. The chain uses TRBV18 and TRBJ2-7; D is possibly TRBD1 (6 bases). The germline V gene encodes CDR1 KGHSH and CDR2 LQKENI. CDR3 length: 15 amino acids. Trimming stripped 3 bases from V and 0 bases from J, with 12 bases between.